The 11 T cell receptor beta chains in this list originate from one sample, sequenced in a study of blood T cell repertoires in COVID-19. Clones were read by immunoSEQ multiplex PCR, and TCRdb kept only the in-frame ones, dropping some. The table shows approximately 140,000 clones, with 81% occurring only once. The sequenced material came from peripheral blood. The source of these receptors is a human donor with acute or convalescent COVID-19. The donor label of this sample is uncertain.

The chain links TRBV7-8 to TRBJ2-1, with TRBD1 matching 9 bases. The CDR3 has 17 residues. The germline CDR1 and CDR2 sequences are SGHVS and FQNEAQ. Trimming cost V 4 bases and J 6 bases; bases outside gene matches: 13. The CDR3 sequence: CASSSRGRDRGSNEQFF. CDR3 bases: TGTGCCAGCAGCTCGAGGGGCCGAGACAGGGGGTCCAATGAGCAGTTCTTC. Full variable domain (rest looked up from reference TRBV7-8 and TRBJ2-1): GAGVSQSPRYKVAKRGQDVALRCDPISGHVSLFWYQQALGQGPEFLTYFQNEAQLDKSGLPSDRFFAERPEGSVSTLKIQRTQQEDSAVYLCASSSRGRDRGSNEQFFGPGTRLTVL.

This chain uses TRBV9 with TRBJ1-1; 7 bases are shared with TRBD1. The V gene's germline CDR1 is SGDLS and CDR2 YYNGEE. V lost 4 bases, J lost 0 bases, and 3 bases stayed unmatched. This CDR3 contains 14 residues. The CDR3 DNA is TGTGCCAGCAGCTTAGGGACAGTGAACACTGAAGCTTTCTTT. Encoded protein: CASSLGTVNTEAFF.

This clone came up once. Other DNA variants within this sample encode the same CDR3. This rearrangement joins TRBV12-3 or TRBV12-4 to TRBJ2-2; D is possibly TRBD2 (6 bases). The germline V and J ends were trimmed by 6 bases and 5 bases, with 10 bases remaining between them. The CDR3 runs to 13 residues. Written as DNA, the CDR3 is TGTGCCAGCAGCCTGGGGGGAACCGGGGAGCTGTTTTTT. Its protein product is CASSLGGTGELFF.

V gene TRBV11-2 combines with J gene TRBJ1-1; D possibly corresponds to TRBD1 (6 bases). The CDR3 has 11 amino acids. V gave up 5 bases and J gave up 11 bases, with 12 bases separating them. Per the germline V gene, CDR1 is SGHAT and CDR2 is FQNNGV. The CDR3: CASSRNREAFF. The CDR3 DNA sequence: TGTGCCAGCAGCCGCAACAGGGAGGCTTTCTTT.

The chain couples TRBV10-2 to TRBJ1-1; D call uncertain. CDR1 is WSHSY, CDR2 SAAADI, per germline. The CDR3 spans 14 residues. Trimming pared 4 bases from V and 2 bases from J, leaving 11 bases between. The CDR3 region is CASSGPHSNTEAFF. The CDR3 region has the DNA TGCGCCAGCAGTGGGCCCCACAGCAACACTGAAGCTTTCTTT.

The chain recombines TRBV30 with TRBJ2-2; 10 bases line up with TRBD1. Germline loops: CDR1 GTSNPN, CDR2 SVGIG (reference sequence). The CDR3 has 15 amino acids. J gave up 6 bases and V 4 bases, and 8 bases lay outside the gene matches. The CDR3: CAWNLDRGYAGELFF. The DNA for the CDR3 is TGTGCCTGGAACCTGGACAGGGGGTACGCCGGGGAGCTGTTTTTT.

The CDR3 loop is CASSETAIGFYGYTF. The CDR3 nucleotides are TGTGCCAGCAGTGAGACAGCTATCGGCTTCTATGGCTACACCTTC. The chain uses TRBV6-1 and TRBJ1-2, with D perhaps TRBD1 (5 bases). In germline, CDR1 is MNHNS, CDR2 SASEGT. The CDR3 covers 15 residues. V shed 3 bases and J shed 4 bases, with 15 bases lying between them.

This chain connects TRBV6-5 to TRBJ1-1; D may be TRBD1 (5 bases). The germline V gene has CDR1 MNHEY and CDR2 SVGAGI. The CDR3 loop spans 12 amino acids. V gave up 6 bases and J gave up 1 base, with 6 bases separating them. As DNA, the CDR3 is TGTGCCAGCAGAAGGGGGAACACTGAAGCTTTCTTT. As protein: CASRRGNTEAFF.

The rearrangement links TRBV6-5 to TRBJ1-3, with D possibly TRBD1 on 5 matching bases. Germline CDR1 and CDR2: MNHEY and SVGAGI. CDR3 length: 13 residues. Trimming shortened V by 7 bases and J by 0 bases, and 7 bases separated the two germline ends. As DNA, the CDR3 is TGTGCCAGCAAGGGGCACTCTGGAAACACCATATATTTT. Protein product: CASKGHSGNTIYF.

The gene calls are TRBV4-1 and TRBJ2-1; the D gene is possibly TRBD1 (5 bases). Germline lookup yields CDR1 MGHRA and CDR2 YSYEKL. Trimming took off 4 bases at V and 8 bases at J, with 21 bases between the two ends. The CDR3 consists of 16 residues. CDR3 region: CASSLSGPLTRDEQFF. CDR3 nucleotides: TGCGCCAGCAGCCTTTCCGGGCCCCTCACCAGGGATGAGCAGTTCTTC.

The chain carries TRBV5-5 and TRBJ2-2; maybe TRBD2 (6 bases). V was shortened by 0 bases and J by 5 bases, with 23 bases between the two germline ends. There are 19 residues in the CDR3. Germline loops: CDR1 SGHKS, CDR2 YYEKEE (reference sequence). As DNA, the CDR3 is TGTGCCAGCAGCTTGGGGGGACTGGGGAGCGGAGCCGCGACCGGGGAGCTGTTTTTT. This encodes CASSLGGLGSGAATGELFF.